This is a list of T cell receptor beta chains from one sample in a study of blood T cell repertoires in COVID-19. Assay used: immunoSEQ multiplex PCR; TCRdb lists only in-frame clones, some missing. The table has 68,000 or so clones, 70% to 90% seen once. Sample: peripheral blood. Source of these receptors: a man over 45 with acute or convalescent COVID-19. The CDR3 runs from the conserved cysteine through the conserved F or W. Each record gives: D gene, CDR3 length, J gene, V gene, clone size, CDR3 protein, CDR3 DNA. The D gene is left open where the match is weak. Size is omitted from some rows. Given values are once, few, many or a class for expanded clones.

. | 16 | TRBJ2-7 | TRBV5-1 | . | CASSLVGTTNSYEQYF | TGCGCCAGCAGCTTGGTTGGGACAACGAACTCCTACGAGCAGTACTTC
. | 12 | TRBJ2-7 | TRBV28 | . | CASGLAQHEQYF | TGTGCCAGTGGTCTAGCTCAACACGAGCAGTACTTC
TRBD2 | 15 | TRBJ2-5 | TRBV6-2/TRBV6-3 | . | CASSAGRASQETQYF | TGTGCCAGCAGTGCCGGGAGGGCTTCCCAAGAGACCCAGTACTTC
TRBD2 | 15 | TRBJ2-7 | TRBV9 | . | CASSVLAGGTYEQYF | TGTGCCAGCAGCGTTCTAGCGGGAGGAACCTACGAGCAGTACTTC
. | 15 | TRBJ2-3 | TRBV24-1 | . | CATSEGGLITDTQYF | TGTGCCACCAGTGAGGGGGGGCTAATCACAGATACGCAGTATTTT
. | 13 | TRBJ2-7 | TRBV28 | . | CASRDGGSYEQYF | TGTGCCAGCAGGGACGGAGGCTCCTACGAGCAGTACTTC
. | 13 | TRBJ1-2 | TRBV5-6 | . | CASSSPDYYGYTF | TGTGCCAGCAGCTCCCCGGACTACTATGGCTACACCTTC
. | 12 | TRBJ2-1 | TRBV10-3 | once | CAISLGGNEQFF | TGTGCCATAAGCTTAGGGGGAAATGAGCAGTTCTTC
. | 13 | TRBJ2-7 | TRBV5-5 | . | CASSPFLAYEQYF | TGTGCCAGCAGCCCTTTTCTAGCCTACGAGCAGTACTTC
. | 12 | TRBJ1-1 | TRBV3-1/TRBV3-2 | . | CASRGGNTEAFF | TGTGCCAGCAGGGGGGGAAACACTGAAGCTTTCTTT
TRBD1 | 15 | TRBJ2-7 | TRBV5-4 | few | CASSELGQGFHEQYF | TGTGCCAGCAGCGAACTGGGACAGGGGTTCCACGAGCAGTACTTC
TRBD1 | 14 | TRBJ1-2 | TRBV3-1/TRBV3-2 | . | CASRPRDRGRGYTF | TGTGCCAGCAGACCGAGGGACAGGGGGCGGGGCTACACCTTC
. | 15 | TRBJ1-2 | TRBV7-6 | . | CASSLGVRDDAGYTF | TGTGCCAGCAGCTTAGGGGTGCGGGACGATGCCGGCTACACCTTC
. | 14 | TRBJ2-3 | TRBV5-1 | . | CASSLGSTTDTQYF | TGCGCCAGCAGCTTGGGGAGCACCACAGATACGCAGTATTTT
. | 14 | TRBJ1-5 | TRBV28 | . | CASSPRGEGLPQHF | TGTGCCAGCAGCCCCCGCGGCGAAGGACTTCCCCAGCATTTT
. | 15 | TRBJ2-2 | TRBV2 | . | CASLLGRGGTGELFF | TGTGCCAGCTTATTAGGACGTGGGGGGACCGGGGAGCTGTTTTTT
. | 13 | TRBJ2-7 | TRBV30 | . | CAWSVREPYEQYF | TGTGCCTGGAGTGTACGTGAGCCTTACGAGCAGTACTTC
. | 16 | TRBJ2-7 | TRBV11-2 | . | CASSLDRGLRVYEQYF | TGTGCCAGCAGCTTAGATAGGGGCCTCCGGGTCTACGAGCAGTACTTC
TRBD2 | 14 | TRBJ2-3 | TRBV28 | . | CASQLAGGTDTQYF | TGTGCCAGTCAACTAGCGGGAGGCACCGATACGCAGTATTTT
. | 14 | TRBJ1-1 | TRBV19 | . | CASSMDGRNTEAFF | TGTGCCAGTAGTATGGATGGGAGGAACACTGAAGCTTTCTTT
TRBD2 | 17 | TRBJ2-5 | TRBV28 | . | CASSFQGFSGRRETQYF | TGTGCCAGCAGTTTTCAGGGATTTAGCGGGAGAAGGGAGACCCAGTACTTC
TRBD1 | 14 | TRBJ1-2 | TRBV2 | . | CASRGTGGRYGYTF | TGTGCCAGCAGGGGGACAGGGGGCCGCTATGGCTACACCTTC
TRBD1 | 15 | TRBJ1-2 | TRBV19 | once | CASSTDREINYGYTF | TGTGCCAGTAGTACGGACAGGGAGATTAACTATGGCTACACCTTC
. | 15 | TRBJ1-2 | TRBV27 | . | CASSPNGGVGNGYTF | TGTGCCAGCAGTCCGAACGGCGGGGTCGGCAATGGCTACACCTTC
TRBD1 | 16 | TRBJ2-7 | TRBV18 | . | CASSPPGQGAVNEQYF | TGTGCCAGCTCACCACCGGGACAGGGGGCTGTTAACGAGCAGTACTTC
TRBD1 | 15 | TRBJ2-3 | TRBV6-5 | . | CASSYDRGPTDTQYF | TGTGCCAGCAGTTACGACAGGGGGCCCACAGATACGCAGTATTTT